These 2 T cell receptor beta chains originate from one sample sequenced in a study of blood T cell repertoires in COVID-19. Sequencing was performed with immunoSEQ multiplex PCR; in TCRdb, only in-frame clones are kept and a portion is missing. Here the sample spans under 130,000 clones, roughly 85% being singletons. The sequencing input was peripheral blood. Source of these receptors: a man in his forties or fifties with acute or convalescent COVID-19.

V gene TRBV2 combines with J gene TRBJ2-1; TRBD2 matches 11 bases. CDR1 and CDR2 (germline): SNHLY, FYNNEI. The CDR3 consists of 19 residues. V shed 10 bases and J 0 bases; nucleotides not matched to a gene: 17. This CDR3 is CATQGTSGSGRSSYNEQFF. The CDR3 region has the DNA TGTGCCACCCAGGGCACTAGCGGGAGTGGTAGGAGCTCCTACAATGAGCAGTTCTTC.

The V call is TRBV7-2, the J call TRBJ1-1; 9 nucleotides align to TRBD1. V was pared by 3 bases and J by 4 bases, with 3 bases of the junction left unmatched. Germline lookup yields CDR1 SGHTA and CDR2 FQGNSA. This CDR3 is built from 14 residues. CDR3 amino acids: CASSLDRGVTEAFF. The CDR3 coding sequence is TGTGCCAGCAGCTTGGACAGGGGCGTCACTGAAGCTTTCTTT.